This TCR beta chain was obtained from a study of T-cell memory formation after mild COVID-19. The wider study: TCR clusters were mostly donor specific.

The 5'RACE method, run with constant-segment primers, produced TCR alpha and TCR beta cDNA libraries (carrying sample barcodes and UMIs). TCRdb independently ran MiXCR on the 5' RACE reads; one entry per CDR3 protein. This repertoire shows 350,000 to 400,000 distinct CDR3 sequences, approximately 21% found once; its top ten account for about 12%. Germline loops: CDR1 SGHNT, CDR2 YENEEA. This CDR3 is built from 15 residues. V was shortened by 0 bases and J by 5 bases, with 13 bases between the two germline ends. Regarding this clonotype: Its antigen remains unidentified.

Study-wide results and limits: Cross-reactive memory apparently joined, as some responding clones appeared in pre-infection memory. Later expanders leaned CD4+, whereas day 15 to 85 contracting clones were balanced CD4/CD8.

This TCR was sampled from an adult woman who had mild COVID-19 (a few samples of this study predate the infection). Cell type and time point are not known. V gene TRBV11-3 combines with J gene TRBJ2-5; D possibly corresponds to TRBD2 (6 bases). The sample taken for sequencing was PBMCs or a T cell subset sorted from them (not recorded which). CDR3 sequence reads: CASSLEGLPSETQYF. The CDR3 DNA follows: TGTGCCAGCAGCTTAGAGGGACTTCCATCGGAGACCCAGTACTTC.